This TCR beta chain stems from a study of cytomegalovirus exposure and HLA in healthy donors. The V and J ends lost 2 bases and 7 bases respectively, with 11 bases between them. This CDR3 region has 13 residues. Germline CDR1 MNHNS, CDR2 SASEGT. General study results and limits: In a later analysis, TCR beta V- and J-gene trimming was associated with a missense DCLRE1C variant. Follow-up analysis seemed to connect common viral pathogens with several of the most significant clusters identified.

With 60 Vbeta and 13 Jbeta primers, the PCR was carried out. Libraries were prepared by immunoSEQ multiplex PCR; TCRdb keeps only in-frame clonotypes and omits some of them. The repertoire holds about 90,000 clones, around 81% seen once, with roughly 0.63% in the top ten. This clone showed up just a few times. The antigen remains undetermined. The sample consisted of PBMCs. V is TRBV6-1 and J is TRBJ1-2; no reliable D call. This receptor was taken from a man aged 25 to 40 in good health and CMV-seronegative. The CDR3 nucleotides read TGTGCCAGCAGTGAACGCGGCCTTCGTGGCTACACCTTC. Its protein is CASSERGLRGYTF.